The 20 T cell receptor beta chains below were found in one sample sequenced in a study of blood T cell repertoires in COVID-19. Method: immunoSEQ multiplex PCR; TCRdb's copy keeps in-frame clones and lacks some. The sample includes around 200,000 clones, under 90% of them seen just once. Sequencing was done on a sample of peripheral blood. The receptors were sampled from a man aged 35 to 55 with acute or convalescent COVID-19.

The chain recombines TRBV18 with TRBJ2-1, with a weak D call TRBD2 (5 bases). Germline V gives CDR1 KGHSH, CDR2 LQKENI. V shed 8 bases and J shed 7 bases, with 18 bases lying between them. The CDR3 is 14 amino acids. CDR3 nucleotides: TGTGCCAGCACCCACAACGGGATGAAGAATGAGCAGTTCTTC. Its translation: CASTHNGMKNEQFF.

This clone was counted between two and nine times. The V call is TRBV9, the J call TRBJ1-2; 8 bases fit TRBD1. The J segment lost 7 bases and the V segment lost 3 bases, leaving 14 bases of the junction unmatched. This CDR3 is 16 amino acids long. From germline, CDR1 is SGDLS and CDR2 YYNGEE. CDR3 nucleotides: TGTGCCAGCAGCGCTTCAGGGGGCTCGGGCCTCGGTGGCTACACCTTC. Its protein product is CASSASGGSGLGGYTF. The variable domain in full, completed from reference TRBV9 and TRBJ1-2, reads DSGVTQTPKHLITATGQRVTLRCSPRSGDLSVYWYQQSLDQGLQFLIQYYNGEERAKGNILERFSAQQFPDLHSELNLSSLELGDSALYFCASSASGGSGLGGYTFGSGTRLTVV.

This rearrangement joins TRBV4-2 to TRBJ2-3, with 12 positions matching TRBD2. Germline values: CDR1 LGHNA, CDR2 YNFKEQ. V trimming: 4 bases; J trimming: 7 bases; junction bases outside the gene matches: 9. CDR3 length: 16 amino acids. CDR3 loop: CASSPEEGLAGHTQYF. The CDR3 coding sequence is TGTGCCAGCAGCCCCGAGGAGGGACTAGCGGGCCATACGCAGTATTTT.

A single count supports this clone. V and J are TRBV5-1 and TRBJ2-2; 9 bases agree with TRBD1. The CDR3 runs to 16 residues. CDR1 SGHRS and CDR2 YFSETQ come from the germline V gene. V gave up 2 bases and J gave up 0 bases; unmatched junction bases: 2. The CDR3 protein is CASSLQGAPNTGELFF. The CDR3 DNA reads TGCGCCAGCAGCTTACAGGGGGCCCCGAACACCGGGGAGCTGTTTTTT.

The gene calls are TRBV20-1 and TRBJ1-1; D remains ambiguous. The length of the CDR3 is 11 residues. CDR1 and CDR2 (germline): DFQATT, SNEGSKA (reference sequence). Between the trimmed V and J ends, which lost 0 bases and 4 bases, there was a span of 3 bases. CDR3 in amino acids: CSARDLTEAFF. The CDR3 DNA follows: TGCAGTGCTAGAGATCTCACTGAAGCTTTCTTT.

This clone was recorded only once. The chain combines TRBV18 with TRBJ2-7, with 8 nucleotides matching TRBD1. The CDR3 is 15 residues long. Germline values: CDR1 KGHSH, CDR2 LQKENI. Losses at the gene ends were 5 bases for V and 0 bases for J; bases not matched to a gene: 6. The CDR3 protein is CASSSRDRSSYEQYF. The CDR3 DNA reads TGTGCCAGCTCATCCCGGGACAGGAGCTCCTACGAGCAGTACTTC.

The table lists this clone with a few counts. The chain has TRBV6-5 and TRBJ1-2, with a tentative D call TRBD1 (5 bases). The CDR3 sequence is 15 residues long. The germline V gene has CDR1 MNHEY and CDR2 SVGAGI. V was trimmed by 0 bases and J by 8 bases, leaving 16 bases between them. CDR3 in DNA: TGTGCCAGCAGTTACTCGGGGGGAGGGGACGCGGGCTACACCTTC. It specifies CASSYSGGGDAGYTF.

The V gene is TRBV7-2, the J gene TRBJ1-2; TRBD1 agrees at 7 bases. Germline V gene lookup returns CDR1 SGHTA and CDR2 FQGNSA. The CDR3 covers 13 residues. The ends lost 4 bases at V and 12 bases at J; junction bases unmatched: 11. The CDR3 sequence: CASSSRLTGQHTF. As DNA, the CDR3 is TGTGCCAGCAGCTCAAGGTTGACAGGGCAGCACACCTTC.

The chain uses TRBV27 and TRBJ2-1, with TRBD1 matching over 7 bases. The trim removed 9 bases at V and 5 bases at J, leaving 10 bases unmatched. CDR1 and CDR2 (germline): MNHEY, SMNVEV (reference sequence). The CDR3 contains 14 residues. The CDR3 reads CASNYRGRNNEQFF. The CDR3 nucleotides read TGTGCCAGTAATTACAGGGGTCGCAACAATGAGCAGTTCTTC.

The chain carries TRBV12-3 or TRBV12-4 and TRBJ2-3, with 7 bases lining up with TRBD2. V was pared by 5 bases and J by 1 base, with 0 bases of the junction left unmatched. The length of the CDR3 is 13 residues. The CDR3 DNA reads TGTGCCAGCAGTGCGGGGGGCACAGATACGCAGTATTTT. As protein: CASSAGGTDTQYF.

J is TRBJ1-6 and V is TRBV18; 7 positions agree with TRBD1. Germline trimming cut 3 bases from V and 9 bases from J; bases unmatched to any gene: 2. There are 13 residues in the CDR3. Germline assignment: CDR1 KGHSH and CDR2 LQKENI. The CDR3 region has the DNA TGTGCCAGCTCACCGGGACAGACTTCACCCCTCCACTTT. It codes for CASSPGQTSPLHF.

V is TRBV29-1 and J is TRBJ2-2; tentatively, D is TRBD2 (7 bases). The germline V gene has CDR1 SQVTM and CDR2 ANQGSEA. This CDR3 is 12 amino acids long. The CDR3 sequence: CGGGSHTGELFF. CDR3 DNA sequence: TGCGGGGGGGGCTCGCACACCGGGGAGCTGTTTTTT.

CDR3 loop: CSVAETGRSTDTQYF. CDR3 DNA sequence: TGCAGCGTTGCAGAAACAGGGCGGAGCACAGATACGCAGTATTTT. The gene calls are TRBV29-1 and TRBJ2-3; tentative D call: TRBD1 (6 bases). Germline V gene lookup returns CDR1 SQVTM and CDR2 ANQGSEA. CDR3 length: 15 residues. V was shortened by 4 bases and J by 0 bases, with 14 bases between the two germline ends.

The chain employs TRBV9 and TRBJ1-1, with D possibly being TRBD1 (5 bases). The CDR3 spans 16 residues. The V gene lost 2 bases and the J gene lost 2 bases, with 16 bases spanning the gap. Germline loops: CDR1 SGDLS, CDR2 YYNGEE. The CDR3 DNA is TGTGCCAGCAGCGTTAGCCCCGACAGCTCTAACACTGAAGCTTTCTTT. It is translated as CASSVSPDSSNTEAFF.

CDR3 nucleotide sequence: TGTGCCAGCACCTACGTGGGGACAGGGTGGCTGTTTTTT. Its translation is CASTYVGTGWLFF. The V and J genes are TRBV2 and TRBJ1-4, with 9 bases identical to TRBD1. Germline V gene lookup returns CDR1 SNHLY and CDR2 FYNNEI. V lost 7 bases and J lost 14; bases outside the gene matches: 11. This CDR3 contains 13 residues.

This chain uses TRBV9 with TRBJ2-7; TRBD1 agrees at 8 bases. This CDR3 region has 13 residues. The J segment lost 5 bases and the V segment lost 4 bases, leaving 5 bases of the junction unmatched. Per the germline V gene, CDR1 is SGDLS and CDR2 is YYNGEE. CDR3 protein: CASSPTGGHEQYF. CDR3 in DNA: TGTGCCAGCAGCCCTACAGGGGGTCACGAGCAGTACTTC.

The gene calls are TRBV6-5 and TRBJ1-5, with a weak D call TRBD1 (6 bases). Trimming pared 5 bases from V and 5 bases from J, leaving 10 bases between. Germline V gives CDR1 MNHEY, CDR2 SVGAGI. The CDR3 sequence is 13 residues long. The CDR3 DNA follows: TGTGCCAGCAGTCGAGGGGGAGATCAGCCCCAGCATTTT. Protein product: CASSRGGDQPQHF.

This chain links TRBV19 with TRBJ1-5; D is unresolved. The CDR3 has 15 residues. The ends were cut back, 2 bases at V and 0 bases at J, with 8 bases in the middle. The germline V gene has CDR1 LNHDA and CDR2 SQIVND (reference sequence). Here the CDR3 DNA reads TGTGCCAGTAGTATAAACATTCATAGCAATCAGCCCCAGCATTTT. It yields the protein CASSINIHSNQPQHF.

This rearrangement joins TRBV9 to TRBJ2-1, with 7 bases aligning to TRBD1. The CDR3 is 13 residues long. The trim removed 8 bases at V and 5 bases at J, leaving 7 bases unmatched. Germline CDR1 and CDR2: SGDLS and YYNGEE. The CDR3 sequence is CASDRAGHNEQFF. The CDR3 DNA is TGTGCCAGTGACAGGGCCGGTCACAATGAGCAGTTCTTC.

The table lists this clone with a count of one. CDR3 in DNA: TGTGCCAGTAGTATGGGCAGGGGGAAGACCGGGGAGCTGTTTTTT. Translated, it gives CASSMGRGKTGELFF. The V gene is TRBV19, the J gene TRBJ2-2; 7 bases agree with TRBD1. Trimming at V came to 3 bases and at J to 5 bases, leaving 6 bases not matched to a gene. Germline CDR1 is LNHDA and CDR2 is SQIVND (reference sequence). CDR3 size: 15 residues.